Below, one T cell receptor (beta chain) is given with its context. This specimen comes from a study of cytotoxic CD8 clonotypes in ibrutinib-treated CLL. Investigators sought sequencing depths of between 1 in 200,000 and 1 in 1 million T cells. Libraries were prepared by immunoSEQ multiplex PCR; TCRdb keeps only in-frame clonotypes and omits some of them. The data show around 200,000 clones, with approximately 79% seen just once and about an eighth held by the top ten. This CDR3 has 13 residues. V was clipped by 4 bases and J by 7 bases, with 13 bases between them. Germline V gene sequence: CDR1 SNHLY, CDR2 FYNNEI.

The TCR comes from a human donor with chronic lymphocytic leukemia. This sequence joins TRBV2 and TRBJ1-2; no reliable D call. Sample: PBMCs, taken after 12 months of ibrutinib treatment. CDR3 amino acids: CASSVPGVPGYTF. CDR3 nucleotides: TGTGCCAGCAGTGTCCCCGGGGTTCCTGGCTACACCTTC.